Detailed here is one TCR beta chain. As yet, its antigen is unknown. Germline-derived CDR1 and CDR2 are MGHRA and YSYEKL. This CDR3 region has 15 residues. The germline V and J ends were trimmed by 1 base and 4 bases, with 10 bases remaining between them. The data stem from a study of long-term antiretroviral therapy in people with HIV. Across the study: The earliest samples predate the 2015 immediate-ART recommendation by about a decade.

Version v3.0 of the immunoSEQ assay was performed at survey level. Sequenced by immunoSEQ multiplex PCR; TCRdb stores in-frame clones only, minus some. The profile shows about 17,000 clones, 79% of them singletons. Study-wide findings and caveats: Clonal expansions arising prior to ART prevailed in the repertoire at every time point. Spans of CDR3 length were tighter for HIV repertoires than for controls. Collection of the blood took place between about 2003 and 2017. The ART regimens in use then may have been less effective than current ones.

The sample was unsorted PBMCs, taken 2.3 years after starting antiretroviral therapy. The clonotype comes from a woman aged 40 to 50 with HIV. This chain uses TRBV4-1 with TRBJ1-4; D gene unclear. DNA for the CDR3: TGCGCCAGCAGCCAAGTCGGCAGCCTTAATGAAAAACTGTTTTTT. Its translation is CASSQVGSLNEKLFF.